This TCR beta chain was obtained from a study of T cell repertoires in cytomegalovirus infection. The V gene end was trimmed by 6 bases and the J gene end by 5 bases; junction bases not matched to a gene: 10. The CDR3 has 16 residues. Germline lookup yields CDR1 PRHDT and CDR2 FYEKMQ (reference sequence). TCRdb called the reads again in MiXCR, with one record for every CDR3 protein. Here the sample spans approximately 350,000 distinct CDR3 sequences, about 35% being singletons. As for this clonotype: Its antigen is not identified.

The material was cultured PBMCs, obtained from culture after CMV antigen stimulation. The TCR comes from a human donor in good health (CMV status not recorded). Some clones in this sample may be carry-over from other donors' samples. The chain is built from TRBV13 and TRBJ2-7; 13 bases line up with TRBD2. CDR3 in amino acids: CASSRLAGGLWDEQYF. In nucleotides, the CDR3 is TGTGCCAGCAGTCGACTAGCGGGAGGCCTTTGGGACGAGCAGTACTTC.